This TCR beta chain is drawn from a study of shared clonotypes between healthy human individuals. Remarks on this clone: Its antigen is unknown.

In the authors' methods: Sequence data from immunoSEQ were junction-only and lacked quality scores; consequently, filtering differed. Clones were sequenced by immunoSEQ multiplex PCR, and TCRdb holds only the in-frame ones, with some missing. D and trimming come from the DNA, and the V and J calls and clone size come from that table. The repertoire consists of about 2 million clones, with about 95% occurring once and the leading ten covering roughly 0.13%. Memory CD4+ cells were the fraction left after CD45RA+ naive selection. Findings and caveats of the study: Naive subsets, compared against memory subsets, generally had larger estimated richness values.

V lost 1 base, J lost 11 bases, and 12 bases lay in between. Germline CDR1 is MGHRA and CDR2 is YSYEKL. This CDR3 is 13 amino acids long. This clonotype was obtained from a man between 18 and 35 years old in good health. The chain couples TRBV4-1 to TRBJ1-5; D remains ambiguous. The material sequenced was naive CD4+ T cells sorted from blood. As for subset: CD45RA+ positively selected. In DNA, the CDR3 is TGCGCCAGCAGCCAAGTAGGGTTGGGGTCCCAGCATTTT. It encodes CASSQVGLGSQHF.